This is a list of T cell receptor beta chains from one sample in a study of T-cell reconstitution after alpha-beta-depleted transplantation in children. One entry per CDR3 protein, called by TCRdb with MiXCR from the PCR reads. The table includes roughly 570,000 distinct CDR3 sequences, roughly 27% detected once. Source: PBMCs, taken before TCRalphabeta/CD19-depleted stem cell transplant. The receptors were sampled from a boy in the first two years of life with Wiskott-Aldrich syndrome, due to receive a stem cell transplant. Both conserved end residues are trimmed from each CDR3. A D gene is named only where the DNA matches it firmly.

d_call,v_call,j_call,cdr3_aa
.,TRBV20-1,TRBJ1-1,SASLGRPNTEAF
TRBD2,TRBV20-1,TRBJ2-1,SARSFSGRTHNEQF
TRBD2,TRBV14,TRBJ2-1,ASSHLKGPGTRQNNEQF
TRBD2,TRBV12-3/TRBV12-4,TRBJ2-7,ASRPSGRVYEQY
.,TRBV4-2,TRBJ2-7,ASSQDGSGRSHEQY
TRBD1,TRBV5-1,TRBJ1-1,ASSVGQGNTEAF
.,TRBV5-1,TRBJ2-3,ASSLGGRDTDTQY
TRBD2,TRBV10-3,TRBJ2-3,AISDQGGGRAPDTQY
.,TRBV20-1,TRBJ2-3,SASDPLPSTDTQY
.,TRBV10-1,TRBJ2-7,ASSDLYRDYEQY
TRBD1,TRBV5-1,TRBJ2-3,ASSLDQGVTDTQY
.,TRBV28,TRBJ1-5,ASSLPVGGGQPQH
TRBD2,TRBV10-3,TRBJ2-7,AISEFASGRNYRNEQY
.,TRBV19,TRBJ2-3,ASSIPGSASDTQY
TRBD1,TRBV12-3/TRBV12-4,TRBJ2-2,ASSLGTVNTGELF
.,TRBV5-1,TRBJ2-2,ASSLLVASNTGELF
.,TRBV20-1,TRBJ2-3,SARDWGRATDTQY
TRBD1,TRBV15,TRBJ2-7,ATSRRTGLIREQY
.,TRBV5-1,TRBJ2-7,ASSRGDTYEQY
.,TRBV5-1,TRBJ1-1,ASSLAPGTEAF
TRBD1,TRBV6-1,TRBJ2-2,ASSQNRGWTGELF
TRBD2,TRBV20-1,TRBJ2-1,SALRPSGSLNEQF
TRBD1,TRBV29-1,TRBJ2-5,SVNRGETQY
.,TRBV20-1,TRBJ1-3,SASGRSLSGNTIY
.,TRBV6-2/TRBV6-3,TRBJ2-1,ASTKKGWASSYNEQF
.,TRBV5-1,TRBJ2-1,ASSFGGRSGNEQF
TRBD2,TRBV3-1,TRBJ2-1,ASSPPSGRYNEQF
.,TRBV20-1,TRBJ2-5,SARGRGLYQETQY
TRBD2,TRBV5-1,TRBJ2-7,ASSLVFLAGGEEQY
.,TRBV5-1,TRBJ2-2,ASSAGSSGELF
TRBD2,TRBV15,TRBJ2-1,ATSKQLPGLALDEQF
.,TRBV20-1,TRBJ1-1,GRGPTEAF
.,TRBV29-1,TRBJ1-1,SVEDSRTTEAF
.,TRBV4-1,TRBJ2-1,ASSQGFRSSYNEQF
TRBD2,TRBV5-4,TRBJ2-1,ASSPGLAGVIVNEQF
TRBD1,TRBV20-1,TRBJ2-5,SATTGGGLQETQY
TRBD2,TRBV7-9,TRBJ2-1,ASSPGTSGLNEQF
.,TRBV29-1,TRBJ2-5,SVERGGSSETQY
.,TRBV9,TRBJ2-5,ASSVSASSAVTQY
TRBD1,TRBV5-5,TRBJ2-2,ASSENLGTAGELF
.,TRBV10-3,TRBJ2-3,AISESGTSSGTQY
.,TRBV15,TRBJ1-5,ATSRETRTQH
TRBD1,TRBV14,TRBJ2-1,ASSQDPHRGLYNEQF
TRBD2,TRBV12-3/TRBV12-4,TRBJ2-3,ASSLTSWTRDTQY
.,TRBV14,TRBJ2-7,ASSQVLGKVEQY
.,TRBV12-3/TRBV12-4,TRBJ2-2,ASTSGSANTGELF
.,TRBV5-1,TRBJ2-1,ASSLGSENNEQF
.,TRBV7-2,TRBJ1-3,ASSLEVTSSGNTIY
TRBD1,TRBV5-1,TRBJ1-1,ASSLQGDGTEAF
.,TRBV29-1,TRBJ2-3,SVVMIQDPDTQY
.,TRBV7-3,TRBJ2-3,ASSSSGFTDTQY
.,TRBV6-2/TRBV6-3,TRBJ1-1,ASRDTEAF
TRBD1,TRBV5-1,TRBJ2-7,ASSFETGRYEQY